Presented here are 3 T cell receptor beta chains from one specimen sequenced in a study of human T cells and chemical hapten exposure. TCRdb independently ran MiXCR on the RACE reads; one entry per CDR3 protein. This table holds some 42,000 distinct CDR3 sequences, around a tenth found once. Time point described: patch test 2, 6 weeks after DPC sensitization. The treatment: therapeutic diphenylcyclopropenone sensitization with weekly scalp DPC. Extraction of total RNA was performed on unfractionated whole blood. The sample in question was whole blood, obtained in connection with sensitization to the hapten diphenylcyclopropenone (DPC). Receptor source: a woman in her twenties or thirties with alopecia areata. Some clones in this sample may be carry-over from other donors' samples.

This clonotype showed up many times. The chain uses TRBV5-1 and TRBJ2-2, with D perhaps matching TRBD1 (6 bases). The V gene lost 3 bases and the J gene lost 7 bases, with 13 bases spanning the gap. CDR3 length equals 14 residues. The germline CDR1 and CDR2 sequences are SGHRS and YFSETQ. The CDR3 DNA reads TGCGCCAGCAGCTCAACAGGGTTTGTCGGGGAGCTGTTTTTT. Protein sequence: CASSSTGFVGELFF.

In its sample, this clonotype was seen many times. This chain joins TRBV27 and TRBJ1-4, with 9 bases lining up with TRBD1. Germline V gene data show CDR1 as MNHEY and CDR2 as SMNVEV (reference sequence). V trimming: 3 bases; J trimming: 5 bases; junction bases outside the gene matches: 10. This CDR3 has 17 amino acids. The CDR3 here is CASSFLGRGQGNEKLFF. For the CDR3, the DNA is TGTGCCAGCAGTTTTCTTGGAAGGGGACAGGGAAATGAAAAACTGTTTTTT. Full variable domain (rest looked up from reference TRBV27 and TRBJ1-4): EAQVTQNPRYLITVTGKKLTVTCSQNMNHEYMSWYRQDPGLGLRQIYYSMNVEVTDKGDVPEGYKVSRKEKRNFPLILESPSPNQTSLYFCASSFLGRGQGNEKLFFGSGTQLSVL.

This clonotype was recorded many times. This chain uses TRBV28 with TRBJ2-7; no clear D. The CDR3 spans 12 residues. V lost 6 bases and J 9 bases, leaving 15 bases between the germline ends. Germline CDR1 and CDR2: MDHEN and SYDVKM. The CDR3 sequence is CASSLNPARQYF. In DNA, the CDR3 is TGTGCCAGCAGCCTAAACCCGGCACGGCAGTACTTC.